This T cell receptor (beta chain) was sequenced for a study of breast tumors, draining lymph nodes, adjacent tissues. The CDR3 is 12 residues long. With 7 bases removed from V and 14 bases from J, the gap between germline ends came to 15 bases. In TCRdb, the multiplex PCR reads were re-called with MiXCR into one record per CDR3 protein. The sample contains some 21,000 distinct CDR3 sequences, about 38% of which appear only once. The chain carries TRBV12-3 or TRBV12-4 and TRBJ1-6; weak D call: TRBD1 (5 bases). The clonotype originates from a female donor with breast cancer. Some clones in this sample may be carry-over from other donors' samples. Sequenced: breast tumor tissue. The CDR3 protein is CASTVGGVSLHF. CDR3 DNA: TGTGCCAGCACCGTCGGAGGGGTTTCCCTCCACTTT.